The 14 T cell receptor beta chains below come from one sample, sequenced in a study of vaccination and CD4 T cells after COVID-19. This sample's treatment: approximately 9-day PBMC culture with coronavirus spike peptide pools or control peptides (ViraFEST assay). These receptors' antigens are unknown. With the Oncomine TCR Beta short-read assay, DNA from cultured CD4+ T cells was sequenced. TCRdb reanalysed the PCR reads using MiXCR and keeps one entry per CDR3 protein. Counted here are about 14,000 distinct CDR3 sequences, under 65% occurring once; the ten biggest clones make up about 8.8%. Source material: CD4+ T cells from blood, cultured in vitro. Receptor source: a human donor who had recovered from COVID-19.

J is TRBJ1-2 and V is TRBV2; TRBD1 matches at 8 bases. The CDR3 runs to 13 residues. Germline CDR1 and CDR2: SNHLY and FYNNEI. V trimming: 5 bases; J trimming: 5 bases; junction bases outside the gene matches: 4. DNA for the CDR3: TGTGCCAGCAGTAAACAGGGGGTGTATGGCTACACCTTC. It encodes CASSKQGVYGYTF.

The genes are TRBV7-2 and TRBJ2-7; tentatively, D is TRBD2 (5 bases). Trimming stripped 1 base from V and 3 bases from J, with 7 bases between. Germline V CDR1 and CDR2: SGHTA, FQGNSA. The CDR3 extends over 13 amino acids. CDR3: CASSLGAGYEQYF. The CDR3 DNA follows: TGTGCCAGCAGCTTAGGGGCGGGCTACGAGCAGTACTTC.

The chain recombines TRBV6-1 with TRBJ2-7; TRBD2 is a possible D gene (5 bases). This CDR3 has 14 residues. Germline CDR1 reads MNHNS; CDR2 reads SASEGT. The V gene lost 4 bases and the J gene lost 6 bases, with 16 bases spanning the gap. The CDR3, as DNA: TGTGCCAGCAGTGTTGTAGTCGTTCGGGGCGAGCAGTACTTC. Protein: CASSVVVVRGEQYF.

V and J are TRBV14 and TRBJ1-1; weak D call: TRBD1 (5 bases). Deletions cut 4 bases from V and 6 bases from J, with 21 bases between. The germline CDR1 and CDR2 sequences are SGHDN and FVKESK. This CDR3 has 16 residues. CDR3 amino acids: CASSPIGQGGLAEAFF. In DNA, the CDR3 is TGTGCCAGCAGCCCGATCGGGCAGGGAGGACTAGCTGAAGCTTTCTTT.

The chain employs TRBV20-1 and TRBJ1-5, with a tentative D call TRBD1 (5 bases). Per the germline V gene, CDR1 is DFQATT and CDR2 is SNEGSKA (reference sequence). The V and J ends lost 4 bases and 0 bases respectively, with 7 bases between them. The CDR3 contains 13 residues. CDR3 loop: CSATQGSNQPQHF. The CDR3 DNA reads TGCAGTGCTACCCAGGGTAGCAATCAGCCCCAGCATTTT.

The V and J genes are TRBV29-1 and TRBJ2-3, with D possibly matching TRBD2 (6 bases). V lost 6 bases, J lost 5 bases, and 15 bases lay in between. Germline values: CDR1 SQVTM, CDR2 ANQGSEA. This CDR3 has 13 amino acids. The CDR3 bases are TGCAGCGTCCGTCGGGGGATGGTAGATACGCAGTATTTT. Translation: CSVRRGMVDTQYF.

The chain joins TRBV19 to TRBJ2-1; D is unclear. The V end lost 6 bases, the J end lost 0 bases, and 15 bases lay between the germline ends. Germline CDR1 LNHDA, CDR2 SQIVND (reference sequence). The CDR3 loop spans 16 amino acids. CDR3 DNA sequence: TGTGCCAGTAGACCTCCCGGCCGGAGCTCCTACAATGAGCAGTTCTTC. Its translation: CASRPPGRSSYNEQFF. Combining the CDR3 with reference TRBV19 and TRBJ2-1 gives the whole variable domain DGGITQSPKYLFRKEGQNVTLSCEQNLNHDAMYWYRQDPGQGLRLIYYSQIVNDFQKGDIAEGYSVSREKKESFPLTVTSAQKNPTAFYLCASRPPGRSSYNEQFFGPGTRLTVL.

The chain links TRBV28 to TRBJ2-1; 12 bases are a match to TRBD2. V dropped 6 bases and J dropped 9; count of bases not matched to a gene: 9. Germline V gene sequence: CDR1 MDHEN, CDR2 SYDVKM. CDR3 length equals 15 residues. CDR3 sequence reads: CASSPGLAGFGEQFF. The CDR3, as DNA: TGTGCCAGCAGCCCCGGACTAGCGGGATTCGGTGAGCAGTTCTTC.

This clonotype has only a few counts. The chain joins TRBV24-1 to TRBJ2-3, with D unclear. V shed 6 bases and J shed 4 bases, with 7 bases lying between them. The V gene's germline CDR1 is KGHDR and CDR2 SFDVKD. The CDR3 consists of 12 residues. CDR3 nucleotides: TGTGCCACCAGTTTTGGCTCAGATACGCAGTATTTT. Protein sequence: CATSFGSDTQYF.

The genes are TRBV7-9 and TRBJ1-2; D unresolved. The CDR3 is 13 amino acids. From germline, CDR1 is SEHNR and CDR2 FQNEAQ (reference sequence). V dropped 5 bases and J dropped 3 bases, with 10 bases sitting between them. In nucleotides, the CDR3 is TGTGCCAGCAGCCAGGACTCTTACTATGGCTACACCTTC. It encodes CASSQDSYYGYTF. Together with reference TRBV7-9 and TRBJ1-2, the CDR3 gives the full variable domain: DTGVSQNPRHKITKRGQNVTFRCDPISEHNRLYWYRQTLGQGPEFLTYFQNEAQLEKSRLLSDRFSAERPKGSFSTLEIQRTEQGDSAMYLCASSQDSYYGYTFGSGTRLTVV.

The chain links TRBV12-3 or TRBV12-4 to TRBJ1-5; no reliable D call. The V end lost 3 bases, the J end lost 0 bases, and 6 bases lay between the germline ends. The CDR3 has 14 amino acids. The CDR3, as DNA: TGTGCCAGCAGTTTCTCCGATAGCAATCAGCCCCAGCATTTT. Translation: CASSFSDSNQPQHF.

The rearrangement joins TRBV7-3 to TRBJ1-1; D uncertain. The CDR3 runs 15 residues. Between the trimmed V and J ends, which lost 0 bases and 2 bases, there was a span of 10 bases. Germline V gene lookup returns CDR1 SGHTA and CDR2 FQGTGA. The CDR3 protein is CASSLTGGDNTEAFF. The CDR3 bases are TGTGCCAGCAGCTTAACGGGAGGCGACAACACTGAAGCTTTCTTT.

This chain connects TRBV15 to TRBJ2-5, with 12 bases fitting TRBD2. The germline gives CDR1 LNHNV, CDR2 YYDKDF (reference sequence). V dropped 1 base and J dropped 5; count of bases not matched to a gene: 2. The CDR3 consists of 15 residues. CDR3 bases: TGTGCCACCAGCAGAGGGACTAGCGGGATTGAGACCCAGTACTTC. Translating it yields CATSRGTSGIETQYF.

The V gene is TRBV28, the J gene TRBJ1-3; D unresolved. This CDR3 is 15 amino acids long. The V gene lost 2 bases and the J gene lost 3 bases, with 11 bases spanning the gap. Per the germline V gene, CDR1 is MDHEN and CDR2 is SYDVKM. CDR3 nucleotides: TGTGCCAGCAGTTTACGCGGGGTGGGTGGAAACACCATATATTTT. This gives the protein CASSLRGVGGNTIYF.